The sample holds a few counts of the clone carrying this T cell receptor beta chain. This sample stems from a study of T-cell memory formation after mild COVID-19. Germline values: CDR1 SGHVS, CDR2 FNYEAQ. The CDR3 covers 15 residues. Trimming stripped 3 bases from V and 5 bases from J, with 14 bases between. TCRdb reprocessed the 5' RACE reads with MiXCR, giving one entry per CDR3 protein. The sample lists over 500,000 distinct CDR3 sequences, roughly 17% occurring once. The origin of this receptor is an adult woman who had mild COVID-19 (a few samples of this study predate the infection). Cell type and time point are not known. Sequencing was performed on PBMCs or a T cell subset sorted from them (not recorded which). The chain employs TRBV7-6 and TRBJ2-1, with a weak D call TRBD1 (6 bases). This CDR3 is CASSFRRDKDNEQFF. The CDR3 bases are TGTGCCAGCAGCTTTCGCCGGGACAAAGACAATGAGCAGTTCTTC.